Presented here are 26 T cell receptor beta chains from one specimen sequenced in a study of cytomegalovirus exposure and HLA in healthy donors. In the PCR, 60 Vbeta and 13 Jbeta primers were used. Assay used: immunoSEQ multiplex PCR; TCRdb lists only in-frame clones, some missing. Among 120,000 to 150,000 clones listed, over 75% were seen once. The sequenced material came from PBMCs. All receptors derive from a woman aged 45-65 years in good health and CMV-seropositive.

This clone came up a few times. J is TRBJ1-4 and V is TRBV9; the match to TRBD1 covers 8 bases. Unmatched junction bases numbered 3, after V lost 0 bases and J lost 5 bases. The germline CDR1 and CDR2 sequences are SGDLS and YYNGEE. The length of the CDR3 is 15 residues. The chain's CDR3 is CASSVDQGANEKLFF. CDR3 bases: TGTGCCAGCAGCGTAGATCAGGGGGCCAATGAAAAACTGTTTTTT.

This clone has only a few counts. V and J are TRBV19 and TRBJ1-2; D gene unclear. Germline V CDR1 and CDR2: LNHDA, SQIVND (reference sequence). V was pared by 4 bases and J by 4 bases, with 19 bases between. This CDR3 contains 16 residues. As DNA, the CDR3 is TGTGCCAGTAGTAGTCGCGGCACCTTCCAAGGCTATGGCTACACCTTC. It codes for CASSSRGTFQGYGYTF.

The chain's CDR3 is CASSVPGTRSSYEQYF. CDR3 in DNA: TGTGCCAGCAGTGTCCCCGGGACACGGAGCTCCTACGAGCAGTACTTC. The chain couples TRBV6-1 to TRBJ2-7; weak D call: TRBD1 (6 bases). The CDR3 totals 16 residues. CDR1 MNHNS and CDR2 SASEGT come from the germline V gene. V was clipped by 4 bases and J by 0 bases, with 16 bases between them.

The chain links TRBV27 to TRBJ2-5; TRBD1 might be the D (7 bases). V was shortened by 4 bases and J by 4 bases, with 19 bases between the two germline ends. The CDR3 length is 16 residues. CDR1 is MNHEY and CDR2 is SMNVEV in the germline V gene (reference sequence). CDR3 residues: CASSYSGGGFRETQYF. The CDR3 nucleotides read TGTGCCAGCAGTTATTCAGGGGGAGGCTTTCGAGAGACCCAGTACTTC.

The chain combines TRBV7-6 with TRBJ1-2; 9 nucleotides match TRBD1. The trim removed 5 bases at V and 4 bases at J, leaving 14 bases unmatched. From germline, CDR1 is SGHVS and CDR2 FNYEAQ. The CDR3 is made up of 17 amino acids. CDR3 nucleotide sequence: TGTGCCAGCAGCAATCCTTTACAGGGGGCGCAAGGCTATGGCTACACCTTC. Translation: CASSNPLQGAQGYGYTF.

This chain links TRBV4-1 with TRBJ1-2, with TRBD1 identical over 7 bases. Germline-derived CDR1 and CDR2 are MGHRA and YSYEKL. Germline trimming cut 1 base from V and 6 bases from J; bases unmatched to any gene: 8. The CDR3 is 15 residues long. The CDR3, as DNA: TGCGCCAGCAGCCAAGGCCAGACAGGGATTCATGGCTACACCTTC. Its protein is CASSQGQTGIHGYTF.

For the CDR3, the DNA is TGTGCCAGCAGCCGATGGACAGGGGAGGTTGAAAAACTGTTTTTT. Translated: CASSRWTGEVEKLFF. The V call is TRBV16, the J call TRBJ1-4, with 9 bases matching TRBD1. CDR3 length: 15 residues. Losses at the gene ends were 4 bases for V and 7 bases for J; bases not matched to a gene: 7. The germline gives CDR1 KGHSY, CDR2 FQNENV.

The gene calls are TRBV5-1 and TRBJ2-3, with D maybe TRBD2 (6 bases). The CDR3 has 18 amino acids. V lost 0 bases and J lost 0, with 17 bases in between. The germline CDR1 and CDR2 sequences are SGHRS and YFSETQ. CDR3 sequence reads: CASSLGAASVYSTDTQYF. In DNA, the CDR3 is TGCGCCAGCAGCTTGGGGGCGGCTAGCGTTTATAGCACAGATACGCAGTATTTT.

This clone occurred once. This chain connects TRBV5-6 to TRBJ2-2, with TRBD1 as a possible D gene (6 bases). V was clipped by 1 base and J by 4 bases, with 14 bases between them. Per the germline V gene, CDR1 is SGHDT and CDR2 is YYEEEE. The CDR3 consists of 16 residues. In DNA, the CDR3 is TGTGCCAGCAGCTTGCTCCGACAGGCTAGCACCGGGGAGCTGTTTTTT. Its translation is CASSLLRQASTGELFF.

The V call is TRBV7-2, the J call TRBJ2-3; 11 nucleotides line up with TRBD2. Looked up from germline, CDR1 is SGHTA and CDR2 is FQGNSA. The CDR3 runs 15 residues. The V and J ends lost 5 bases and 8 bases, in that order; junction bases with no gene match: 9. For the CDR3, the DNA is TGTGCCAGCAGCCGGGTACTAGCGGGGGAGGGTACGCAGTATTTT. Amino acid sequence: CASSRVLAGEGTQYF.

The chain links TRBV12-5 to TRBJ2-7; 8 bases are shared with TRBD1. The CDR3 extends over 15 amino acids. The germline CDR1 and CDR2 sequences are LGHNT and FRNRAP. Trimming removed 1 base from V and 2 bases from J; junction bases left unmatched: 4. CDR3 DNA sequence: TGTGCTAGTGGTTTGGGACAGACAGGGGCCTACGAGCAGTACTTC. This encodes CASGLGQTGAYEQYF.

CDR3 DNA: TGCGCCAGCAGCCCTTCTGGACACGTGGGAAATTCACCCCTCCACTTT. This gives the protein CASSPSGHVGNSPLHF. This rearrangement joins TRBV5-1 to TRBJ1-6; maybe TRBD1 (5 bases). V lost 4 bases to trimming and J lost 7 bases, with 18 bases between them. Germline V gene data show CDR1 as SGHRS and CDR2 as YFSETQ. This CDR3 has 16 amino acids.

The chain uses TRBV27 and TRBJ2-7; D ambiguous. V lost 5 bases, J lost 3 bases, and 11 bases lay in between. The CDR3 sequence is 13 residues long. Germline loops: CDR1 MNHEY, CDR2 SMNVEV (reference sequence). Here the CDR3 reads CASSNSENYEQYF. The CDR3 region has the DNA TGTGCCAGCAGTAATAGTGAAAACTACGAGCAGTACTTC.

The chain has TRBV11-2 and TRBJ2-3; a weak D match, TRBD1 (7 bases). Germline-derived CDR1 and CDR2 are SGHAT and FQNNGV. The germline V and J ends were trimmed by 5 bases and 6 bases, with 21 bases remaining between them. The CDR3 consists of 16 residues. CDR3 in amino acids: CASSRNRVSGGDTQYF. In nucleotides, the CDR3 is TGTGCCAGCAGCCGAAACAGGGTTTCAGGGGGGGATACGCAGTATTTT.

The chain couples TRBV11-3 to TRBJ2-5, with 12 bases aligning to TRBD2. V gave up 5 bases and J gave up 3 bases; unmatched junction bases: 13. Germline lookup yields CDR1 SGHNT and CDR2 YENEEA. The CDR3 runs to 18 residues. CDR3 sequence (DNA): TGTGCCAGCAGCGCATCCCCCGGGACTAGCGGGTTAGAAGAGACCCAGTACTTC. Translated, it gives CASSASPGTSGLEETQYF.

The rearrangement links TRBV12-5 to TRBJ1-2; D perhaps matches TRBD1 (5 bases). CDR1 and CDR2 (germline): LGHNT, FRNRAP. The CDR3 spans 12 residues. V was pared by 9 bases and J by 3 bases, with 11 bases between. CDR3 coding DNA: TGTGCTAGCGCTTCGGGGGACTATGGCTACACCTTC. It codes for CASASGDYGYTF.

J is TRBJ2-1 and V is TRBV28, with D possibly matching TRBD1 (5 bases). V was shortened by 5 bases and J by 3 bases, with 20 bases between the two germline ends. This CDR3 is built from 17 residues. Looked up from germline, CDR1 is MDHEN and CDR2 is SYDVKM. CDR3 loop: CASSPHPRVSIYNEQFF. In DNA form, the CDR3 reads TGTGCCAGCAGTCCCCACCCCAGGGTTTCAATCTACAATGAGCAGTTCTTC. Complete variable domain (other parts from reference TRBV28 and TRBJ2-1): DVKVTQSSRYLVKRTGEKVFLECVQDMDHENMFWYRQDPGLGLRLIYFSYDVKMKEKGDIPEGYSVSREKKERFSLILESASTNQTSMYLCASSPHPRVSIYNEQFFGPGTRLTVL.

J is TRBJ2-2 and V is TRBV9, with 7 positions matching TRBD1. There are 14 residues in the CDR3. CDR1 is SGDLS and CDR2 is YYNGEE in the germline V gene. With V trimmed by 3 bases and J by 5 bases, 4 bases remained unmatched. The DNA for the CDR3 is TGTGCCAGCAGCGCCGAGACAGGGACCGGGGAGCTGTTTTTT. It is translated as CASSAETGTGELFF.

The chain links TRBV6-5 to TRBJ2-2; TRBD2 is a possible D gene (6 bases). V lost 6 bases to trimming and J lost 2 bases, with 13 bases between them. Germline assignment: CDR1 MNHEY and CDR2 SVGAGI. The CDR3 has 15 amino acids. The CDR3 sequence: CASSPGGPNTGELFF. The CDR3 DNA reads as TGTGCCAGCAGCCCCGGAGGGCCCAACACCGGGGAGCTGTTTTTT.

Comments on this clone: Other DNA sequences in this sample translate to the same CDR3. CDR3 sequence reads: CASSPPQGYGGYTF. CDR3 nucleotide sequence: TGTGCCAGCAGCCCCCCCCAGGGTTATGGTGGCTACACCTTC. The chain uses TRBV6-5 and TRBJ1-2, with D tentatively TRBD1 (5 bases). Germline CDR1 and CDR2: MNHEY and SVGAGI. Deletions cut 6 bases from V and 7 bases from J, with 18 bases between. The CDR3 is 14 residues long.

The chain employs TRBV5-1 and TRBJ2-3; the D gene is possibly TRBD2 (7 bases). Deletions cut 0 bases from V and 0 bases from J, with 11 bases between. Germline assignment: CDR1 SGHRS and CDR2 YFSETQ. The CDR3 extends over 16 amino acids. The CDR3 region has the DNA TGCGCCAGCAGCTTGGAAGGGGGGGGAAGCACAGATACGCAGTATTTT. It yields the protein CASSLEGGGSTDTQYF. Supplemented by reference TRBV5-1 and TRBJ2-3, the full variable domain reads KAGVTQTPRYLIKTRGQQVTLSCSPISGHRSVSWYQQTPGQGLQFLFEYFSETQRNKGNFPGRFSGRQFSNSRSEMNVSTLELGDSALYLCASSLEGGGSTDTQYFGPGTRLTVL.

This clone occurred a few times. J is TRBJ2-3 and V is TRBV5-1; 8 bases are shared with TRBD2. V was clipped by 0 bases and J by 2 bases; unmatched bases: 5. Germline CDR1 reads SGHRS; CDR2 reads YFSETQ. The length of the CDR3 is 16 residues. CDR3 DNA sequence: TGCGCCAGCAGCTTGGACGGGGGGGGATTCACAGATACGCAGTATTTT. Translation: CASSLDGGGFTDTQYF.

The chain is built from TRBV6-1 and TRBJ2-7; 7 bases fit TRBD2. The V and J ends lost 4 bases and 5 bases, in that order; junction bases with no gene match: 17. The CDR3 has 17 amino acids. CDR1 is MNHNS and CDR2 is SASEGT in the germline V gene. The CDR3 loop is CASSARAGQTPNHEQYF. The CDR3 DNA reads TGTGCCAGCAGTGCGCGAGCGGGGCAGACTCCGAACCACGAGCAGTACTTC.

This clone was recorded a few times. The V call is TRBV7-2, the J call TRBJ2-5; 7 positions agree with TRBD1. Germline V gives CDR1 SGHTA, CDR2 FQGNSA. V dropped 5 bases and J dropped 2; count of bases not matched to a gene: 5. CDR3 size: 14 residues. The chain's CDR3 is CASSRDRAQETQYF. For the CDR3, the DNA is TGTGCCAGCAGCCGTGACAGGGCGCAAGAGACCCAGTACTTC.

The chain is built from TRBV30 and TRBJ1-4; the D is unclear. The CDR3 has 15 residues. Per germline, CDR1 GTSNPN and CDR2 SVGIG (reference sequence). With 0 bases removed from V and 7 bases from J, the gap between germline ends came to 15 bases. The CDR3 coding sequence is TGTGCCTGGAGTGTATCTTGGCTCGAGGGTGAAAAACTGTTTTTT. Translation: CAWSVSWLEGEKLFF. Full variable domain (missing parts from reference TRBV30 and TRBJ1-4): SQTIHQWPATLVQPVGSPLSLECTVEGTSNPNLYWYRQAAGRGLQLLFYSVGIGQISSEVPQNLSASRPQDRQFILSSKKLLLSDSGFYLCAWSVSWLEGEKLFFGSGTQLSVL.

This clone was seen only a few times. The sample has other DNA sequences that encode this CDR3 too. The chain combines TRBV6-4 with TRBJ2-3; 9 positions match TRBD2. The germline gives CDR1 MRHNA, CDR2 SNTAGT. This CDR3 spans 14 amino acids. Trimming at V came to 3 bases and at J to 6 bases, leaving 4 bases not matched to a gene. CDR3 in DNA: TGTGCCAGCAGTGAAGGCGGGGGGGCCGATACGCAGTATTTT. Translating it yields CASSEGGGADTQYF.